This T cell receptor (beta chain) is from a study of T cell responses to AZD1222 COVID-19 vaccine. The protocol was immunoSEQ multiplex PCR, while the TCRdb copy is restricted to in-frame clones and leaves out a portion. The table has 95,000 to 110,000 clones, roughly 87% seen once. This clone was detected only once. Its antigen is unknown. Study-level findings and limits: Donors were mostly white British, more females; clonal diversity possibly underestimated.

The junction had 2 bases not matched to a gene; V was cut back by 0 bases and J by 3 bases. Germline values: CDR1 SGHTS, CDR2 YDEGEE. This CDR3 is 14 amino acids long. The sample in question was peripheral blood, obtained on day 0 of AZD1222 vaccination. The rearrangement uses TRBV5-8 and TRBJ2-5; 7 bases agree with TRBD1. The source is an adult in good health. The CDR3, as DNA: TGTGCCAGCAGCTTGGGACAGGGTGAAGAGACCCAGTACTTC. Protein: CASSLGQGEETQYF.